One sample yielded the 11 T cell receptor beta chains listed below, sequenced in a study of blood T cell repertoires in COVID-19 (dated by TCRdb to between 2020 and 2021). The library came from the immunoSEQ multiplex PCR assay. In TCRdb, the immuneACCESS table is reduced to in-frame sequences with V and J assigned. These tables do not hold every clone; where another copy was compared, an unresolved V gene accounts for under half, and the others remain unexplained. The sample table records 250,000 or so clones; 75% to 85% of these occur just once. Approximately 2.4% of the sample is held by the ten biggest clonotypes. Sequencing input: peripheral blood. The origin of the receptors is a man aged 35 to 55 who had recovered from COVID-19.

CDR3: CASSGNGYGYTF. The DNA of the CDR3 is TGTGCCAGCAGCGGGAACGGCTATGGCTACACCTTC. The chain uses TRBV27 and TRBJ1-2; D remains ambiguous. The CDR3 consists of 12 residues. Trimming removed 6 bases from V and 4 bases from J, with 9 bases in between. The V gene's germline CDR1 is MNHEY and CDR2 SMNVEV (reference sequence).

The chain uses TRBV2 and TRBJ2-7; a possible D gene is TRBD1 (5 bases). This CDR3 is built from 16 residues. The germline V and J ends were trimmed by 4 bases and 7 bases, with 23 bases remaining between them. The V gene's germline CDR1 is SNHLY and CDR2 FYNNEI. CDR3 sequence: CASSGPETKGSGEQYF. In DNA, the CDR3 is TGTGCCAGCAGTGGCCCCGAAACCAAGGGCTCAGGGGAGCAGTACTTC.

This chain uses TRBV21-1 with TRBJ2-7; TRBD2 was called by the table and not checked on the DNA. TRBV21-1 is labeled a pseudogene. This CDR3 contains 13 residues. Here the CDR3 DNA reads TGTGCCAGCAGCAGCGGGAGCTCCTACGAGCAGTACTTC. This gives the protein CASSSGSSYEQYF.

This sequence joins TRBV9 and TRBJ2-3, with D maybe TRBD2 (6 bases). V lost 4 bases and J 4 bases, leaving 13 bases between the germline ends. Germline lookup yields CDR1 SGDLS and CDR2 YYNGEE. CDR3 length: 14 amino acids. The CDR3 protein is CASSPTSNSDTQYF. The CDR3, as DNA: TGTGCCAGCAGCCCGACTAGTAATTCAGATACGCAGTATTTT. The complete variable domain, with remaining parts taken from reference TRBV9 and TRBJ2-3, reads DSGVTQTPKHLITATGQRVTLRCSPRSGDLSVYWYQQSLDQGLQFLIQYYNGEERAKGNILERFSAQQFPDLHSELNLSSLELGDSALYFCASSPTSNSDTQYFGPGTRLTVL.

The chain is built from TRBV7-9 and TRBJ2-2, with unresolved D. The germline V gene has CDR1 SEHNR and CDR2 FQNEAQ (reference sequence). The CDR3 totals 17 residues. Trimming cost V 0 bases and J 0 bases, with 11 bases left between them. The CDR3 nucleotides are TGTGCCAGCAGCTTAGCCATACTATCCGCGAACACCGGGGAGCTGTTTTTT. Residues: CASSLAILSANTGELFF.

The chain joins TRBV10-2 to TRBJ1-1; no reliable D call. V was trimmed by 8 bases and J by 1 base, leaving 14 bases between them. This CDR3 is built from 14 residues. Germline CDR1 is WSHSY and CDR2 is SAAADI. In DNA, the CDR3 is TGCGCCAGCTCGAGAGAGATTTGGAACACTGAAGCTTTCTTT. Encoded protein: CASSREIWNTEAFF.

The rearrangement uses TRBV5-4 and TRBJ1-3; D not resolved. Germline lookup yields CDR1 SGHNT and CDR2 YYREEE (reference sequence). V lost 4 bases and J 1 base, leaving 9 bases between the germline ends. The CDR3 totals 14 residues. The CDR3 loop is CASSPTNSGNTIYF. CDR3 DNA: TGTGCCAGCAGCCCCACTAATTCTGGAAACACCATATATTTT.

The chain joins TRBV11-2 to TRBJ2-3; 7 bases agree with TRBD2. Trimming removed 0 bases from V and 3 bases from J; junction bases left unmatched: 6. This CDR3 is 16 amino acids long. The germline CDR1 and CDR2 sequences are SGHAT and FQNNGV. The CDR3, as DNA: TGTGCCAGCAGCTTAGAGGGGGGGTTTAGGACAGATACGCAGTATTTT. This encodes CASSLEGGFRTDTQYF.

The chain couples TRBV5-1 to TRBJ1-2, with TRBD1 matching over 10 bases. The CDR3 is 13 amino acids. Germline assignment: CDR1 SGHRS and CDR2 YFSETQ. The trim removed 4 bases at V and 8 bases at J, leaving 5 bases unmatched. This chain's CDR3 is CASSHGTGEGYTF. The DNA of the CDR3 is TGCGCCAGCAGCCACGGGACAGGGGAGGGCTACACCTTC.

J is TRBJ2-7 and V is TRBV29-1; D is unresolved. The CDR3 is 11 residues long. V gave up 4 bases and J gave up 7 bases, with 11 bases separating them. Germline assignment: CDR1 SQVTM and CDR2 ANQGSEA. DNA for the CDR3: TGCAGCGTTGGGTCCCTCGAGGAGCAGTACTTC. Protein: CSVGSLEEQYF.

The rearrangement uses TRBV6-5 and TRBJ1-3; possibly TRBD1 for D (5 bases). Trimming pared 0 bases from V and 2 bases from J, leaving 8 bases between. This CDR3 is 15 amino acids long. CDR1 and CDR2 (germline): MNHEY, SVGAGI. The CDR3 protein is CASSYSDSAGNTIYF. For the CDR3, the DNA is TGTGCCAGCAGTTACTCCGACAGTGCTGGAAACACCATATATTTT.